Listed below are T cell receptor beta chains from one sample, sequenced in a study of OX40 agonist ivuxolimab in advanced cancers. Repertoires were generated with immunoSEQ multiplex PCR, while TCRdb's copy carries only in-frame clones and drops some. The sample holds roughly 56,000 clones, about 82% seen once. Sequenced material: CD4+ or CD8+ T cells sorted from blood, taken in a trial of the OX40 agonist ivuxolimab. Source of these receptors: an adult with an advanced solid tumor such as melanoma, head and neck, liver or kidney cancer. The CDR3 runs from the conserved cysteine through the conserved F or W. A D gene is named only where the DNA matches it firmly. For some rows the clone size is stated as once, few or many, or as a class when expanded; others skip it.

size: medium-sized; J: TRBJ1-2; D: NA; V: TRBV7-8; length: 15; DNA: TGTGCCAGCAGCTCCAGGTGGGGGGAATCGAGTGGCTACACCTTC; CDR3: CASSSRWGESSGYTF
size: NA; J: TRBJ2-2; D: NA; V: TRBV7-2; length: 14; DNA: TGTGCCAGCAGCTTGGGGGGACAAACCGGGGAGCTGTTTTTT; CDR3: CASSLGGQTGELFF
size: NA; J: TRBJ1-1; D: NA; V: TRBV9; length: 14; DNA: TGTGCCAGCAGCGCCAGAATGGGGGAAGGTGAAGCTTTCTTT; CDR3: CASSARMGEGEAFF
size: NA; J: TRBJ2-3; D: NA; V: TRBV5-5; length: 12; DNA: TGTGCCAGCAGCTTGGTCCCAGATACGCAGTATTTT; CDR3: CASSLVPDTQYF
size: NA; J: TRBJ1-1; D: TRBD1; V: TRBV6-1; length: 16; DNA: TGTGCCAGCAGTGGATCTACGACAGGGGTATTGACTGAAGCTTTCTTT; CDR3: CASSGSTTGVLTEAFF
size: NA; J: TRBJ2-3; D: NA; V: TRBV28; length: 17; DNA: TGTGCCAGCAGAGAAGGGACGGCCGTAAATCCCACAGATACGCAGTATTTT; CDR3: CASREGTAVNPTDTQYF
size: few; J: TRBJ1-6; D: NA; V: TRBV6-1; length: 13; DNA: TGTGCCAGCAGGACAGACTTGAGGCCACCCCTCCACTTT; CDR3: CASRTDLRPPLHF
size: few; J: TRBJ1-6; D: TRBD1; V: TRBV9; length: 14; DNA: TGTGCCAGCAGCCTGGGACAGGATCGATCACCCCTCCACTTT; CDR3: CASSLGQDRSPLHF
size: few; J: TRBJ2-5; D: TRBD2; V: TRBV5-4; length: 15; DNA: TGTGCCAGCAGCTCACGGGGGGGAATGCAAGAGACCCAGTACTTC; CDR3: CASSSRGGMQETQYF
size: NA; J: TRBJ1-3; D: TRBD1; V: TRBV4-2; length: 16; DNA: TGTGCCAGCAGCCAAGAGGACAGGGAGCATGGAAACACCATATATTTT; CDR3: CASSQEDREHGNTIYF
size: NA; J: TRBJ2-1; D: TRBD2; V: TRBV5-4; length: 20; DNA: TGTGCCAGCAGCCCAAGAGGGGGGAATTCGACTAGCGGGAGCTACAATGAGCAGTTCTTC; CDR3: CASSPRGGNSTSGSYNEQFF
size: NA; J: TRBJ2-5; D: TRBD2; V: TRBV6-5; length: 12; DNA: TGTGCCAGCCAGGGAGGGGAGGAGACCCAGTACTTC; CDR3: CASQGGEETQYF
size: NA; J: TRBJ2-1; D: NA; V: TRBV7-9; length: 14; DNA: TGTGCCAGCCCACCAGGCGGGGTCGGGGGTTGGCAGTTCTTC; CDR3: CASPPGGVGGWQFF
size: NA; J: TRBJ1-4; D: NA; V: TRBV29-1; length: 14; DNA: TGCAGCGTTGGCTCCTCGGGACGGGGTGAAAAACTGTTTTTT; CDR3: CSVGSSGRGEKLFF
size: NA; J: TRBJ2-7; D: NA; V: TRBV5-6; length: 12; DNA: TGTGCCAGCAGCTTGAGCTCCTACGAGCAGTACTTC; CDR3: CASSLSSYEQYF
size: NA; J: TRBJ1-5; D: NA; V: TRBV2; length: 14; DNA: TGTGCCAGCAGTGAAGTTGACGGCAATCAGCCCCAGCATTTT; CDR3: CASSEVDGNQPQHF
size: NA; J: TRBJ2-1; D: TRBD1; V: TRBV6-1; length: 14; DNA: TGTGCCAGCAGCGGACAGGGTATTGTATATGAGCAGTTCTTC; CDR3: CASSGQGIVYEQFF
size: NA; J: TRBJ1-2; D: NA; V: TRBV7-9; length: 13; DNA: TGTGCCAGCAGCCCGGAGACTATCTCCGGCTACACCTTC; CDR3: CASSPETISGYTF
size: NA; J: TRBJ2-3; D: NA; V: TRBV6-6; length: 13; DNA: TGTGCCAGCATTCCAGACATCCCAGATACGCAGTATTTT; CDR3: CASIPDIPDTQYF
size: NA; J: TRBJ2-7; D: TRBD2; V: TRBV9; length: 17; DNA: TGTGCCAGCAGCGTAGGGTTTGGCGACGGGGGGGCCCCCGAGCAGTACTTC; CDR3: CASSVGFGDGGAPEQYF
size: NA; J: TRBJ1-2; D: TRBD1; V: TRBV6-1; length: 13; DNA: TGTGCCAGTAAGACAGGGCAGGCCTATGGCTACACCTTC; CDR3: CASKTGQAYGYTF
size: NA; J: TRBJ1-1; D: TRBD1; V: TRBV5-1; length: 13; DNA: TGCGCCAGCAGCTTGGCCGACAGGGGTGAAGCTTTCTTT; CDR3: CASSLADRGEAFF
size: NA; J: TRBJ1-5; D: TRBD1; V: TRBV2; length: 16; DNA: TGTGCCAGCAGGGGGGACAGGGAAGAATCGGATCAGCCCCAGCATTTT; CDR3: CASRGDREESDQPQHF
size: once; J: TRBJ1-1; D: NA; V: TRBV5-4; length: 14; DNA: TGTGCCAGCAGCGGAGATTTCCAGAACACTGAAGCTTTCTTT; CDR3: CASSGDFQNTEAFF
size: NA; J: TRBJ2-7; D: TRBD1; V: TRBV14; length: 13; DNA: TGTGCCACACGTTCACAGGGGAAAGACGAGCAGTACTTC; CDR3: CATRSQGKDEQYF
size: NA; J: TRBJ2-7; D: NA; V: TRBV5-5; length: 15; DNA: TGTGCCAGCAGCTTGGGGGCAGCGATTGGGTACGAGCAGTACTTC; CDR3: CASSLGAAIGYEQYF
size: NA; J: TRBJ1-2; D: NA; V: TRBV19; length: 14; DNA: TGTGCCAGTAGTATTTACAGGGAGGGCTATGGCTACACCTTC; CDR3: CASSIYREGYGYTF
size: NA; J: TRBJ2-1; D: TRBD2; V: TRBV4-3; length: 19; DNA: TGCGCCAGCAGCCCGGCTTATGGGACTAGCGGCAGCTCCTACAATGAGCAGTTCTTC; CDR3: CASSPAYGTSGSSYNEQFF
size: NA; J: TRBJ1-4; D: TRBD1; V: TRBV19; length: 13; DNA: TGTGCCAGTAGAGGGGGCGTGGTGGAAAAACTGTTTTTT; CDR3: CASRGGVVEKLFF
size: NA; J: TRBJ2-7; D: NA; V: TRBV15; length: 15; DNA: TGTGCCACCAGCAGAGATTCGGGGTTGGCCTACGAGCAGTACTTC; CDR3: CATSRDSGLAYEQYF
size: NA; J: TRBJ2-7; D: TRBD2; V: TRBV7-2; length: 16; DNA: TGTGCCAGCAGCCCAGCGCTAGCGGGGGGCAGTGCCGAGCAGTACTTC; CDR3: CASSPALAGGSAEQYF
size: NA; J: TRBJ1-5; D: NA; V: TRBV27; length: 13; DNA: TGTGCCAGCAGTTTTAAGGAATATCAGCCCCAGCATTTT; CDR3: CASSFKEYQPQHF
size: NA; J: TRBJ2-7; D: NA; V: TRBV7-9; length: 13; DNA: TGTGCCAGCAGCTTAGTGGGGGGCAGCGAGCAGTACTTC; CDR3: CASSLVGGSEQYF
size: NA; J: TRBJ1-2; D: TRBD1; V: TRBV28; length: 13; DNA: TGTGCCAGCAGGAGACAGGGAGAAGGGGGCTACACCTTC; CDR3: CASRRQGEGGYTF
size: NA; J: TRBJ2-7; D: NA; V: TRBV28; length: 15; DNA: TGTGCCAGCAGTCCCGTTCTCGCTTTGGGCGACGAGCAGTACTTC; CDR3: CASSPVLALGDEQYF
size: NA; J: TRBJ2-7; D: TRBD2; V: TRBV15; length: 15; DNA: TGTGCCACCAGCAGAGAGAGGGGCGGGGGGTACGAGCAGTACTTC; CDR3: CATSRERGGGYEQYF
size: NA; J: TRBJ1-2; D: NA; V: TRBV27; length: 18; DNA: TGTGCCAGCAGTTTAGTCAGGGCGGGATCAACCAGTAACTATGGCTACACCTTC; CDR3: CASSLVRAGSTSNYGYTF
size: NA; J: TRBJ2-3; D: TRBD2; V: TRBV19; length: 16; DNA: TGTGCCAGTAGTATAGTGGGGGGGTCTAGCACAGATACGCAGTATTTT; CDR3: CASSIVGGSSTDTQYF